This TCR beta chain was sequenced for a study of cytotoxic CD8 clonotypes in ibrutinib-treated CLL. With regard to this clone: Its specificity is unknown.

V gave up 3 bases and J gave up 9 bases; unmatched junction bases: 9. The CDR3 extends over 15 amino acids. The V gene's germline CDR1 is SSHAT and CDR2 FNYEAQ (reference sequence). Whole-study findings and limits: At ibrutinib response, clonality increased, and at progression it declined back toward baseline. Sampling time points were not equivalent between sustained-remission and progressing patients. T-cell clonality at baseline went above that of age-matched healthy donors and rose and fell with circulating CD8+ T-cell counts.

Assay used: immunoSEQ multiplex PCR; TCRdb lists only in-frame clones, some missing. This table holds over 95,000 clones, approximately 58% found once. V and J are TRBV7-7 and TRBJ2-1; 9 positions agree with TRBD2. Sequences were derived from PBMCs, sampled after 24 months of ibrutinib treatment. The clonotype was recovered from a human donor with chronic lymphocytic leukemia. CDR3 nucleotide sequence: TGTGCCAGCAGCTTTAACGGCGGGGGGGCGGCTGAGCAGTTCTTC. This sequence encodes CASSFNGGGAAEQFF.